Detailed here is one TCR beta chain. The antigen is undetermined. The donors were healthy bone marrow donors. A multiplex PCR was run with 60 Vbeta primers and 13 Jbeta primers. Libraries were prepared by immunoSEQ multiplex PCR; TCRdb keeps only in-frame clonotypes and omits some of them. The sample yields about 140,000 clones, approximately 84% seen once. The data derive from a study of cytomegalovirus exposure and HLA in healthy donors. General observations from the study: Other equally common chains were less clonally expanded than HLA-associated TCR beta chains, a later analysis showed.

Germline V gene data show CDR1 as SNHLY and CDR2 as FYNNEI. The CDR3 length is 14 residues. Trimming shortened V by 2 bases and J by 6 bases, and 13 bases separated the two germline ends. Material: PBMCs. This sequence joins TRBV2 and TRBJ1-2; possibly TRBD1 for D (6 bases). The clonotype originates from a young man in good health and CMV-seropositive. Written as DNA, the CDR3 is TGTGCCAGCAGTGAACGGCAGGGGTGGGATGGCTACACCTTC. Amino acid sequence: CASSERQGWDGYTF.